This T cell receptor (beta chain) was recovered during a study of T cells after yellow fever vaccination. Losses at the gene ends were 4 bases for V and 0 bases for J; bases not matched to a gene: 8. Germline assignment: CDR1 SGHRS and CDR2 YFSETQ. There are 17 residues in the CDR3. TCRdb used MiXCR to reprocess the 5' RACE reads, holding one entry per CDR3 protein. Among 200,000 to 300,000 distinct CDR3 sequences, less than 8.5% were seen once, and the ten largest hold roughly 0.9%. This material consisted of CD4+ T cells sorted from PBMCs, taken 15 days after the yellow fever booster vaccination. The TCR was taken from a man aged 25 to 45 who received the YFV17D yellow fever vaccine. The gene calls are TRBV5-1 and TRBJ2-1, with 9 bases aligning to TRBD2. The CDR3 DNA reads as TGCGCCAGCAGCCATACGACTAGCGGCCTCTCCTACAATGAGCAGTTCTTC. As protein: CASSHTTSGLSYNEQFF.